These 20 T cell receptor beta chains were all obtained from the same sample, sequenced in a study of shared clonotypes between healthy human individuals. The table came from immunoSEQ multiplex PCR; TCRdb's copy has only in-frame clones and leaves some out. This repertoire shows about 2.1 million clones, 93% found once; its top ten account for over 1.5%. CD45RO-negative CD8 cells positively selected for CCR7 made up the naive population, which excluded terminally differentiated effector memory CD45RA+ cells. Material: naive CD8+ T cells from PBMCs. All receptors derive from a man aged 18 to 30 in good health. Some clones in this sample may be carry-over from other donors' samples.

As regards this clone: Other nucleotide sequences in the sample specify the same CDR3. V usage is TRBV7-9 and J usage is TRBJ1-1; TRBD1 aligns across 8 bases. This CDR3 contains 14 residues. CDR1 is SEHNR, CDR2 FQNEAQ, per germline (reference sequence). V shed 0 bases, J shed 4 bases, and the junction held 1 base outside the gene matches. The CDR3 DNA follows: TGTGCCAGCAGCTTAGCCCAGGGGGCCACTGAAGCTTTCTTT. This encodes CASSLAQGATEAFF.

The chain recombines TRBV28 with TRBJ2-1, with TRBD1 matching over 8 bases. The V gene's germline CDR1 is MDHEN and CDR2 SYDVKM. V dropped 5 bases and J dropped 6; count of bases not matched to a gene: 9. This CDR3 region has 15 residues. The CDR3 loop is CASSPSGGWGNEQFF. CDR3 in DNA: TGTGCCAGCAGTCCATCAGGGGGCTGGGGCAATGAGCAGTTCTTC.

This clone was found once. This sequence joins TRBV27 and TRBJ2-5; TRBD1 matches 11 bases. CDR3 length: 15 residues. Germline V gives CDR1 MNHEY, CDR2 SMNVEV (reference sequence). V dropped 6 bases and J dropped 4; count of bases not matched to a gene: 7. The CDR3 DNA reads as TGTGCCAGCAGCTCCGGACAGGGGGCGACAGAGACCCAGTACTTC. It specifies CASSSGQGATETQYF.

The rearrangement uses TRBV11-2 and TRBJ1-2; D is undetermined. V lost 1 base and J 2 bases, leaving 8 bases between the germline ends. This CDR3 comprises 14 residues. Per germline, CDR1 SGHAT and CDR2 FQNNGV. The CDR3 here is CASSLVPGNYGYTF. CDR3 DNA: TGTGCCAGCAGCTTAGTGCCGGGCAACTATGGCTACACCTTC.

The sample holds a few counts of this clone. The chain uses TRBV19 and TRBJ1-1, with D maybe TRBD1 (5 bases). The CDR3 contains 15 residues. Germline CDR1 reads LNHDA; CDR2 reads SQIVND (reference sequence). Trimming cost V 4 bases and J 1 base, with 13 bases left between them. This CDR3 reads CASSTSQGKNTEAFF. In DNA form, the CDR3 reads TGTGCCAGTAGTACAAGTCAGGGCAAGAACACTGAAGCTTTCTTT.

The chain is built from TRBV27 and TRBJ1-1; D not resolved. The CDR3 has 16 amino acids. Germline V gene sequence: CDR1 MNHEY, CDR2 SMNVEV (reference sequence). Between the trimmed V and J ends, which lost 0 bases and 8 bases, there was a span of 19 bases. Written as DNA, the CDR3 is TGTGCCAGCAGTTTATCCCCCTTAAGGGTCACGAAGGAAGCTTTCTTT. Translated: CASSLSPLRVTKEAFF.

This chain connects TRBV7-2 to TRBJ2-1; 9 bases are a match to TRBD2. V gave up 10 bases and J gave up 3 bases; unmatched junction bases: 10. Germline CDR1 and CDR2: SGHTA and FQGNSA. The CDR3 has 15 amino acids. Here the CDR3 reads CAKTWAGGFYNEQFF. The CDR3 nucleotides read TGTGCCAAGACGTGGGCGGGAGGGTTCTACAATGAGCAGTTCTTC. Drawing the rest from reference TRBV7-2 and TRBJ2-1, the complete variable domain is GAGVSQSPSNKVTEKGKDVELRCDPISGHTALYWYRQSLGQGLEFLIYFQGNSAPDKSGLPSDRFSAERTGGSVSTLTIQRTQQEDSAVYLCAKTWAGGFYNEQFFGPGTRLTVL.

The chain is built from TRBV19 and TRBJ1-1; D gene ambiguous. The CDR3 spans 23 residues. In germline, CDR1 is LNHDA, CDR2 SQIVND (reference sequence). V lost 0 bases, J lost 2 bases, and 34 bases lay in between. In DNA, the CDR3 is TGTGCCAGTAGTATAGACCATGACCGGACCCCCGGACCTGTGGATGTATTTAACACTGAAGCTTTCTTT. This codes for CASSIDHDRTPGPVDVFNTEAFF.

This clone was seen a few times. The V and J genes are TRBV7-9 and TRBJ2-2, with 9 bases identical to TRBD2. CDR3 length: 14 residues. Looked up from germline, CDR1 is SEHNR and CDR2 is FQNEAQ (reference sequence). The V and J ends lost 4 bases and 5 bases, in that order; junction bases with no gene match: 2. This CDR3 is CASSWGLATGELFF. The CDR3 DNA sequence: TGTGCCAGCAGCTGGGGACTAGCAACCGGGGAGCTGTTTTTT.

This CDR3 reads CASRTQGGYEQYF. The CDR3 DNA follows: TGTGCCAGCCGCACACAGGGGGGCTACGAGCAGTACTTC. V usage is TRBV5-8 and J usage is TRBJ2-7; 8 bases are shared with TRBD1. The CDR3 contains 13 residues. J gave up 3 bases and V 7 bases, and 6 bases lay outside the gene matches. Germline loops: CDR1 SGHTS, CDR2 YDEGEE.

The genes are TRBV27 and TRBJ2-1, with TRBD1 matching over 8 bases. This CDR3 has 17 residues. The ends lost 2 bases at V and 6 bases at J; junction bases unmatched: 12. CDR1 and CDR2 (germline): MNHEY, SMNVEV (reference sequence). CDR3 loop: CASSLQGAVWGLNEQFF. DNA for the CDR3: TGTGCCAGCAGTTTACAGGGGGCGGTTTGGGGACTCAATGAGCAGTTCTTC.

The chain employs TRBV27 and TRBJ2-1; 7 bases fit TRBD1. Losses at the gene ends were 6 bases for V and 6 bases for J; bases not matched to a gene: 11. Germline V gene lookup returns CDR1 MNHEY and CDR2 SMNVEV (reference sequence). The CDR3 loop spans 15 amino acids. The CDR3 spells CASRQTGSYFNEQFF. For the CDR3, the DNA is TGTGCCAGCAGACAGACAGGGAGCTATTTCAATGAGCAGTTCTTC.

Comments on this clone: Other nucleotide sequences from this sample produce the same CDR3. This chain links TRBV10-2 with TRBJ2-1; 7 bases fit TRBD2. From germline, CDR1 is WSHSY and CDR2 SAAADI. The V and J ends lost 4 bases and 3 bases, in that order; junction bases with no gene match: 0. This CDR3 has 13 residues. The CDR3 region has the DNA TGCGCCAGCAGTGGGACTAGCTACAATGAGCAGTTCTTC. Translating it yields CASSGTSYNEQFF.

The V call is TRBV7-9, the J call TRBJ1-1, with TRBD1 matching over 7 bases. Per germline, CDR1 SEHNR and CDR2 FQNEAQ (reference sequence). With 1 base clipped from V and 1 base from J, the junction kept 9 bases outside the gene matches. The CDR3 covers 17 residues. The CDR3 region is CASSLGARQGGNTEAFF. CDR3 coding DNA: TGTGCCAGCAGCTTAGGGGCCCGACAGGGTGGGAACACTGAAGCTTTCTTT.

The count of this clone is one. The V and J genes are TRBV7-9 and TRBJ2-5, with 7 bases that match TRBD1. V shed 5 bases and J 4 bases; nucleotides not matched to a gene: 10. The CDR3 loop spans 15 amino acids. CDR1 is SEHNR and CDR2 is FQNEAQ in the germline V gene (reference sequence). CDR3 sequence: CASSPTWDRAETQYF. CDR3 in DNA: TGTGCCAGCAGCCCAACCTGGGACAGAGCAGAGACCCAGTACTTC.

This chain connects TRBV6-6 to TRBJ1-2; D is unclear. V lost 7 bases and J lost 5, with 20 bases in between. This CDR3 comprises 15 residues. Germline V CDR1 and CDR2: MNHNY, SVGAGI (reference sequence). The CDR3 loop is CASNDPQHWGYGYTF. The CDR3 bases are TGTGCCAGCAACGACCCCCAGCATTGGGGTTATGGCTACACCTTC.

This chain's CDR3 is CASSSGSSGRSPYEQYF. The DNA of the CDR3 is TGTGCCAGCAGCTCGGGCAGCAGCGGGAGGTCTCCCTACGAGCAGTACTTC. J is TRBJ2-7 and V is TRBV9, with 9 nucleotides matching TRBD2. CDR3 length: 17 amino acids. Germline assignment: CDR1 SGDLS and CDR2 YYNGEE. V shed 4 bases and J 2 bases; nucleotides not matched to a gene: 13.

This chain links TRBV6-1 with TRBJ2-7; 10 bases agree with TRBD1. J lost 4 bases, V lost 3 bases, and 6 bases had no gene match. Germline V CDR1 and CDR2: MNHNS, SASEGT. The CDR3 runs to 15 residues. The chain's CDR3 is CASSDPTGGRYEQYF. CDR3 coding DNA: TGTGCCAGCAGTGACCCGACAGGGGGCAGGTACGAGCAGTACTTC.

The genes are TRBV30 and TRBJ1-2; D is possibly TRBD1 (5 bases). The V gene's germline CDR1 is GTSNPN and CDR2 SVGIG (reference sequence). The CDR3 totals 13 residues. Trimming pared 5 bases from V and 8 bases from J, leaving 18 bases between. The CDR3 protein is CAWSYGDGGGYTF. As DNA, the CDR3 is TGTGCCTGGTCTTACGGGGACGGAGGGGGCTACACCTTC.

The V call is TRBV9, the J call TRBJ2-3, with 13 bases that match TRBD2. V dropped 4 bases and J dropped 1; count of bases not matched to a gene: 15. CDR3 length equals 20 residues. Germline V gives CDR1 SGDLS, CDR2 YYNGEE. The CDR3 DNA is TGTGCCAGCAGCCTACGGACTAGCGGGAGTGGGTTCGGGGGCACAGATACGCAGTATTTT. Protein sequence: CASSLRTSGSGFGGTDTQYF.